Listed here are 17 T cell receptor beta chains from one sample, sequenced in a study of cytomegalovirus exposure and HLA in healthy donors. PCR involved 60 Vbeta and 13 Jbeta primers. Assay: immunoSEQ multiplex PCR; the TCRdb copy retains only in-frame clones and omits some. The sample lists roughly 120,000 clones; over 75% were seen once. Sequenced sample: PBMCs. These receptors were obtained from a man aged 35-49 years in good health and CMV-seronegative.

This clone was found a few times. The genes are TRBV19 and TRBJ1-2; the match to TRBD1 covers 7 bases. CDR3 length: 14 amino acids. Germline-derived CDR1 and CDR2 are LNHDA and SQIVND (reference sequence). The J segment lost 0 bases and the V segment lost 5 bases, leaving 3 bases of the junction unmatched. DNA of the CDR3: TGTGCCAGTAGTGCGGGACAGTCTAACTATGGCTACACCTTC. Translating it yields CASSAGQSNYGYTF.

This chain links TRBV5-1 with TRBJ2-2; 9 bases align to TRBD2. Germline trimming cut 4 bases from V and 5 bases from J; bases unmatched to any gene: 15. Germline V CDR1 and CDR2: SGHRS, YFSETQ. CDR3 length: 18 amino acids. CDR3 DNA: TGCGCCAGCAGCGCCCCCGGGAGGCGCGCGGGAGGGACCGGGGAGCTGTTTTTT. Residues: CASSAPGRRAGGTGELFF.

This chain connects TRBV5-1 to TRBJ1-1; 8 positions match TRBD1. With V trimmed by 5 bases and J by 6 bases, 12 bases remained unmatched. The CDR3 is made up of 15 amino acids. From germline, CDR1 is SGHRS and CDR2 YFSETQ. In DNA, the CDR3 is TGCGCCAGCAGTTATCAGGGGGCGAGTTATGCTGAAGCTTTCTTT. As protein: CASSYQGASYAEAFF.

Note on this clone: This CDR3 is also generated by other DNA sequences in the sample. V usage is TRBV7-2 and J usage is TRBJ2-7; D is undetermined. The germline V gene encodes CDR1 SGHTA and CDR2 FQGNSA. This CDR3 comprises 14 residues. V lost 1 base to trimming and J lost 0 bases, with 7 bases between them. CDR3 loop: CASSLGAGSYEQYF. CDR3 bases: TGTGCCAGCAGCTTAGGTGCAGGCTCCTACGAGCAGTACTTC.

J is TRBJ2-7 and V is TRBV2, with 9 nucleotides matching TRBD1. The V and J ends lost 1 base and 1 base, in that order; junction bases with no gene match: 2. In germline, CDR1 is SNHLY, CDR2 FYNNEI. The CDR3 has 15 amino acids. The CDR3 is CASSEGGTGSYEQYF. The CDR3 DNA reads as TGTGCCAGCAGTGAAGGGGGGACAGGGTCCTACGAGCAGTACTTC.

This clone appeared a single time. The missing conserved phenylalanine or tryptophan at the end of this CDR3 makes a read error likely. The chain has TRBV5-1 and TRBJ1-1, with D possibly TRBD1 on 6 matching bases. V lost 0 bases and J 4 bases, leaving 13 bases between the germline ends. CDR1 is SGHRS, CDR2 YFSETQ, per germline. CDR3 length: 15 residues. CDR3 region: CASSLVNRATTEAFL. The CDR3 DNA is TGCGCCAGCAGCTTGGTCAACAGGGCGACCACTGAAGCTTTCCTT.

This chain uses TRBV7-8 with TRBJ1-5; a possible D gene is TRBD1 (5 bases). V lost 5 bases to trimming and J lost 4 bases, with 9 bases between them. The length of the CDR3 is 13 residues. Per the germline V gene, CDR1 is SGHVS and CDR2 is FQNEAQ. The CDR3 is CASSGAGNQPQHF. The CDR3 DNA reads TGTGCCAGCAGCGGGGCAGGGAATCAGCCCCAGCATTTT.

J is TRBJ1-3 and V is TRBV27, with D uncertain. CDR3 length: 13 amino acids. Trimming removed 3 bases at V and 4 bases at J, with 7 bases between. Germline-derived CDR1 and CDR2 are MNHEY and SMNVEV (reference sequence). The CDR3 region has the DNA TGTGCCAGCAGTTTGAGGCCCGGAAACACCATATATTTT. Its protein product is CASSLRPGNTIYF.

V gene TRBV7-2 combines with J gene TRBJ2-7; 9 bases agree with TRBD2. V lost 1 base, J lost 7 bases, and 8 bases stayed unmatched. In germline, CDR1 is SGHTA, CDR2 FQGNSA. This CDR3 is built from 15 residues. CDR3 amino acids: CASSLVAGGASEQYF. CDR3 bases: TGTGCCAGCAGCTTAGTCGCGGGGGGGGCCAGTGAGCAGTACTTC.

Here the CDR3 reads CASSLGGQGLNYGYTF. The CDR3 bases are TGTGCCAGCAGCTTAGGGGGACAGGGCCTGAACTATGGCTACACCTTC. J is TRBJ1-2 and V is TRBV7-8; 9 nucleotides align to TRBD1. V lost 1 base to trimming and J lost 2 bases; unmatched junction nucleotides: 5. The CDR3 contains 16 residues. CDR1 and CDR2 from the germline V gene are SGHVS and FQNEAQ. Variable domain in full (rest from reference TRBV7-8 and TRBJ1-2): GAGVSQSPRYKVAKRGQDVALRCDPISGHVSLFWYQQALGQGPEFLTYFQNEAQLDKSGLPSDRFFAERPEGSVSTLKIQRTQQEDSAVYLCASSLGGQGLNYGYTFGSGTRLTVV.

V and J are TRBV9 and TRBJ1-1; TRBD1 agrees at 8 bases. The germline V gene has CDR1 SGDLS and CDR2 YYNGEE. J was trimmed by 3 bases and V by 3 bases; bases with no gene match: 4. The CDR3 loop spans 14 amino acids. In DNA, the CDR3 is TGTGCCAGCAGCGCAGGGGGCTGGGACACTGAAGCTTTCTTT. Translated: CASSAGGWDTEAFF.

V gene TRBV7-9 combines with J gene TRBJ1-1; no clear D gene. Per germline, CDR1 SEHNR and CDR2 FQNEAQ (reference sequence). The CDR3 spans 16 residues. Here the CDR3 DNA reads TGTGGGAGCGGTGGGATGTCCAGACTTTATGACACTGAAGCTTTCTTT. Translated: CGSGGMSRLYDTEAFF.

The DNA for the CDR3 is TGTGCCAGCAGTGGCGGGAGGGCGGAGGAGCAGTACTTC. It encodes CASSGGRAEEQYF. This chain uses TRBV6-6 with TRBJ2-7; 9 bases are shared with TRBD2. The CDR3 is 13 residues long. V lost 5 bases to trimming and J lost 7 bases; unmatched junction nucleotides: 6. The germline gives CDR1 MNHNY, CDR2 SVGAGI (reference sequence).

Written as DNA, the CDR3 is TGTGCCAGCAGCTCCCCTGACAGGGGATGGTGGGAGCTGTTTTTT. It translates to CASSSPDRGWWELFF. This chain uses TRBV28 with TRBJ2-2; 8 nucleotides agree with TRBD1. Trimming cost V 6 bases and J 9 bases; bases outside gene matches: 12. CDR1 is MDHEN, CDR2 SYDVKM, per germline. The CDR3 extends over 15 amino acids.

The CDR3 nucleotides are TGCGCCAGCAGCAGGGGGACCCCGAACACTGAAGCTTTCTTT. It is translated as CASSRGTPNTEAFF. The chain recombines TRBV5-1 with TRBJ1-1; possible D gene TRBD1, 6 bases. The V and J ends lost 4 bases and 1 base respectively, with 11 bases between them. Germline V CDR1 and CDR2: SGHRS, YFSETQ. The CDR3 is made up of 14 amino acids.

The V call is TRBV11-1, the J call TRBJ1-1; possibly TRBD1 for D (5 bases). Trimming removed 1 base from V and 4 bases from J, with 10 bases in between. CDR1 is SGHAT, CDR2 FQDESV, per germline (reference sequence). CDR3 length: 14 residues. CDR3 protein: CASSLGGEGTEAFF. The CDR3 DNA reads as TGTGCCAGCAGCTTAGGGGGGGAGGGCACTGAAGCTTTCTTT.

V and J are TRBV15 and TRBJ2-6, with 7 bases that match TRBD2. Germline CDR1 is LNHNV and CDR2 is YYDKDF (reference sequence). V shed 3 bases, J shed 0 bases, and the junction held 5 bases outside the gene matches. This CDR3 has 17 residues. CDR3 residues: CATSRGGVYSGANVLTF. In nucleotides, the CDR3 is TGTGCCACCAGCAGGGGGGGGGTATACTCTGGGGCCAACGTCCTGACTTTC.